A single sample is the source of the 24 T cell receptor beta chains below, sequenced in a study of T cell responses to AZD1222 COVID-19 vaccine. Generated by immunoSEQ multiplex PCR, the TCRdb table keeps only in-frame clones and is missing some. The data hold over 100,000 clones, with approximately 86% observed a single time. This material consisted of peripheral blood, taken 28 days after the second AZD1222 dose. These receptors all come from an adult who received the AZD1222 COVID-19 vaccine.

The V gene is TRBV20-1, the J gene TRBJ2-1; a possible D gene is TRBD1 (6 bases). The CDR3 contains 14 residues. CDR1 is DFQATT and CDR2 is SNEGSKA in the germline V gene (reference sequence). With 4 bases removed from V and 0 bases from J, the gap between germline ends came to 10 bases. The CDR3 here is CSATDRLSYNEQFF. For the CDR3, the DNA is TGCAGTGCTACTGACAGGCTCTCCTACAATGAGCAGTTCTTC.

This chain joins TRBV2 and TRBJ1-1, with 9 nucleotides matching TRBD1. Looked up from germline, CDR1 is SNHLY and CDR2 is FYNNEI. This CDR3 comprises 13 residues. Unmatched junction bases numbered 3, after V lost 5 bases and J lost 5 bases. The CDR3 coding sequence is TGTGCCAGCAGTAGAGACAGGGGGACTGAAGCTTTCTTT. The encoded protein is CASSRDRGTEAFF.

The V and J genes are TRBV6-5 and TRBJ1-2; D is undetermined. Germline V CDR1 and CDR2: MNHEY, SVGAGI. Trimming cost V 2 bases and J 6 bases, with 13 bases left between them. The length of the CDR3 is 14 residues. The CDR3 loop reads CASSYARAQDGYTF. CDR3 DNA sequence: TGTGCCAGCAGTTACGCCCGGGCCCAGGATGGCTACACCTTC.

This chain links TRBV5-6 with TRBJ1-1, with 9 bases matching TRBD1. V shed 4 bases and J 1 base; nucleotides not matched to a gene: 2. Germline CDR1 SGHDT, CDR2 YYEEEE. The CDR3 contains 14 residues. CDR3 region: CASSPGQGNTEAFF. In DNA form, the CDR3 reads TGTGCCAGCAGCCCGGGACAGGGGAACACTGAAGCTTTCTTT. Based on the CDR3 plus reference TRBV5-6 and TRBJ1-1, the full variable domain is DAGVTQSPTHLIKTRGQQVTLRCSPKSGHDTVSWYQQALGQGPQFIFQYYEEEERQRGNFPDRFSGHQFPNYSSELNVNALLLGDSALYLCASSPGQGNTEAFFGQGTRLTVV.

In its sample, this clone was seen a few times. The V call is TRBV28, the J call TRBJ1-2; the D is unclear. The V gene's germline CDR1 is MDHEN and CDR2 SYDVKM. Trimming cost V 7 bases and J 0 bases, with 15 bases left between them. The CDR3 has 15 amino acids. CDR3 in amino acids: CASNRAGPPNYGYTF. CDR3 nucleotide sequence: TGTGCCAGCAACCGGGCAGGCCCTCCTAACTATGGCTACACCTTC.

This chain joins TRBV5-1 and TRBJ1-6, with D maybe TRBD1 (6 bases). V lost 5 bases and J 11 bases, leaving 17 bases between the germline ends. Germline values: CDR1 SGHRS, CDR2 YFSETQ. CDR3 size: 14 residues. The CDR3 spells CASSRRAGVTPLHF. The CDR3 coding sequence is TGCGCCAGCAGTCGACGCGCAGGGGTGACACCCCTCCACTTT.

The V and J genes are TRBV5-1 and TRBJ2-1, with TRBD2 matching over 9 bases. The ends lost 3 bases at V and 4 bases at J; junction bases unmatched: 8. The V gene's germline CDR1 is SGHRS and CDR2 YFSETQ. CDR3 size: 16 residues. CDR3 protein: CASSSSGGRGYNEQFF. The CDR3 bases are TGCGCCAGCAGCTCCAGCGGGGGGCGGGGATACAATGAGCAGTTCTTC. The entire variable domain, with the rest obtained from reference TRBV5-1 and TRBJ2-1, is as follows: KAGVTQTPRYLIKTRGQQVTLSCSPISGHRSVSWYQQTPGQGLQFLFEYFSETQRNKGNFPGRFSGRQFSNSRSEMNVSTLELGDSALYLCASSSSGGRGYNEQFFGPGTRLTVL.

DNA of the CDR3: TGTGCCAGCAGTTACTCGGGCAGGGCCAACATTCAGTACTTC. It translates to CASSYSGRANIQYF. The chain combines TRBV6-2 or TRBV6-3 with TRBJ2-4; TRBD1 is a possible D gene (5 bases). Germline assignment: CDR1 MNHEY and CDR2 SVGEGT. The CDR3 length is 14 residues. Trimming pared 0 bases from V and 7 bases from J, leaving 10 bases between.

V usage is TRBV9 and J usage is TRBJ1-3, with TRBD1 as a possible D gene (5 bases). The V end was cut by 0 bases, the J end by 0 bases, with 10 bases between. Germline lookup yields CDR1 SGDLS and CDR2 YYNGEE. The CDR3 has 16 residues. The DNA of the CDR3 is TGTGCCAGCAGCGTAGTAGGGGATCGCTCTGGAAACACCATATATTTT. Its protein is CASSVVGDRSGNTIYF.

The genes are TRBV6-8 and TRBJ1-4, with 7 bases that match TRBD1. CDR3 length: 18 amino acids. V gave up 10 bases and J gave up 5 bases; unmatched junction bases: 22. Germline lookup yields CDR1 MNHGY and CDR2 SAAAGT. As DNA, the CDR3 is TGTGCCATCCAACCCCGACAGGGAACTTGGGCAGGGAATGAAAAACTGTTTTTT. This translates into CAIQPRQGTWAGNEKLFF.

This chain links TRBV4-3 with TRBJ2-7, with a possible D match to TRBD1 (6 bases). Trimming left V 1 base short and J 4 bases short, with 11 bases between. The length of the CDR3 is 14 residues. Germline lookup yields CDR1 LGHNA and CDR2 YSLEER. The CDR3 region is CASSQGRQGYEQYF. Written as DNA, the CDR3 is TGCGCCAGCAGCCAAGGGAGGCAGGGGTACGAGCAGTACTTC.

Comment on this clone: Distinct nucleotide sequences in the sample also encode this CDR3. The V call is TRBV6-5, the J call TRBJ2-7, with 7 positions matching TRBD1. The CDR3 has 13 residues. The ends lost 5 bases at V and 4 bases at J; junction bases unmatched: 5. The germline gives CDR1 MNHEY, CDR2 SVGAGI. CDR3 amino acids: CASSRQGSYEQYF. For the CDR3, the DNA is TGTGCCAGCAGTCGACAGGGCAGTTACGAGCAGTACTTC.

V and J are TRBV7-2 and TRBJ2-1; 9 nucleotides match TRBD1. This CDR3 is 15 amino acids long. V lost 5 bases, J lost 7 bases, and 9 bases stayed unmatched. Per the germline V gene, CDR1 is SGHTA and CDR2 is FQGNSA. CDR3 DNA: TGTGCCAGCAGCGGACCGGGACAGGGATCAAATGAGCAGTTCTTC. This encodes CASSGPGQGSNEQFF.

This chain links TRBV3-1 (or the pseudogene TRBV3-2) with TRBJ1-6, with 7 bases that match TRBD1. CDR1 and CDR2 from the germline V gene are LGHDT and YNNKEL (reference sequence). After removal of 3 bases from V and 10 bases from J, the junction contained 15 bases not matched to a gene. The CDR3 consists of 17 residues. Here the CDR3 reads CASSHRQGRDIRSPLHF. The CDR3 DNA reads as TGTGCCAGCAGCCACCGACAGGGAAGGGATATTCGGTCACCCCTCCACTTT.

This chain joins TRBV7-6 and TRBJ2-2; D is unclear. CDR1 is SGHVS and CDR2 is FNYEAQ in the germline V gene. CDR3 length: 16 amino acids. Between the trimmed V and J ends, which lost 1 base and 6 bases, there was a span of 15 bases. The CDR3 nucleotides read TGTGCCAGCAGCTTAGGTCCAGGCTATATGGCCGGGGAGCTGTTTTTT. The encoded protein is CASSLGPGYMAGELFF.

The rearrangement joins TRBV4-3 to TRBJ1-6; D not certain. CDR3 size: 16 residues. Trimming removed 1 base at V and 7 bases at J, with 14 bases between. The germline V gene encodes CDR1 LGHNA and CDR2 YSLEER. CDR3 residues: CASSQVGPELNSPLHF. The CDR3 coding sequence is TGCGCCAGCAGCCAAGTAGGACCGGAGTTAAATTCACCCCTCCACTTT.

The chain links TRBV7-8 to TRBJ1-6; D gene unclear. V gave up 5 bases and J gave up 5 bases, with 13 bases separating them. The CDR3 has 15 amino acids. Germline V lookup: CDR1 SGHVS, CDR2 FQNEAQ. CDR3 in DNA: TGTGCCAGCAGCCCCCAAGGGAGTGATAATTCACCCCTCCACTTT. Translating gives CASSPQGSDNSPLHF.

This clone was found once. This chain joins TRBV3-1 (or the pseudogene TRBV3-2) and TRBJ1-1; weak D call: TRBD1 (5 bases). The CDR3 has 15 amino acids. Trimming shortened V by 1 base and J by 2 bases, and 11 bases separated the two germline ends. Germline V lookup: CDR1 LGHDT, CDR2 YNNKEL (reference sequence). CDR3: CASSQGFQGNTEAFF. The DNA for the CDR3 is TGTGCCAGCAGCCAAGGTTTCCAGGGAAACACTGAAGCTTTCTTT.

The genes are TRBV7-6 and TRBJ2-7; D gene ambiguous. Germline values: CDR1 SGHVS, CDR2 FNYEAQ. The V end was cut by 3 bases, the J end by 0 bases, with 15 bases between. CDR3 length equals 16 residues. CDR3 bases: TGTGCCAGCAGCTTCGGTCTGGCAGGTAGCTCCTACGAGCAGTACTTC. This gives the protein CASSFGLAGSSYEQYF.

The gene calls are TRBV27 and TRBJ1-2; tentatively, D is TRBD1 (5 bases). Germline V gives CDR1 MNHEY, CDR2 SMNVEV (reference sequence). The CDR3 runs 16 residues. V lost 4 bases to trimming and J lost 0 bases, with 15 bases between them. The CDR3 DNA follows: TGTGCCAGCAGTTGGATAAGGGGTAAATCTAACTATGGCTACACCTTC. It translates to CASSWIRGKSNYGYTF.

The chain couples TRBV5-4 to TRBJ2-1; D may be TRBD1 or TRBD2 (6 bases each). CDR3 length equals 17 residues. Germline V gene data show CDR1 as SGHNT and CDR2 as YYREEE (reference sequence). V was pared by 2 bases and J by 4 bases, with 19 bases between. The CDR3 is CASSLGVGGQRYNEQFF. CDR3 DNA sequence: TGTGCCAGCAGCTTAGGGGTTGGGGGGCAAAGATACAATGAGCAGTTCTTC.

The gene calls are TRBV18 and TRBJ1-1; D gene unclear. The germline V and J ends were trimmed by 0 bases and 6 bases, with 8 bases remaining between them. The CDR3 totals 13 residues. Germline CDR1 reads KGHSH; CDR2 reads LQKENI. DNA of the CDR3: TGTGCCAGCTCACCACCGGCGGGATCTGAAGCTTTCTTT. The encoded protein is CASSPPAGSEAFF.

This chain uses TRBV11-1 with TRBJ2-3; no definite D call. Trimming pared 5 bases from V and 2 bases from J, leaving 11 bases between. The germline V gene encodes CDR1 SGHAT and CDR2 FQDESV (reference sequence). This CDR3 is built from 14 residues. CDR3 amino acids: CASSPGRTTDTQYF. In nucleotides, the CDR3 is TGTGCCAGCAGCCCGGGCAGGACCACAGATACGCAGTATTTT.

The chain is built from TRBV5-4 and TRBJ2-4, with 7 bases aligning to TRBD1. The CDR3 has 15 amino acids. The trim removed 4 bases at V and 8 bases at J, leaving 12 bases unmatched. CDR1 and CDR2 from the germline V gene are SGHNT and YYREEE (reference sequence). The CDR3 coding sequence is TGTGCCAGCAGCCCGACAGGGTTCGGCGAGGACATTCAGTACTTC. The encoded protein is CASSPTGFGEDIQYF. The full variable domain, its missing parts supplied by reference TRBV5-4 and TRBJ2-4, is ETGVTQSPTHLIKTRGQQVTLRCSSQSGHNTVSWYQQALGQGPQFIFQYYREEENGRGNFPPRFSGLQFPNYSSELNVNALELDDSALYLCASSPTGFGEDIQYFGAGTRLSVL.